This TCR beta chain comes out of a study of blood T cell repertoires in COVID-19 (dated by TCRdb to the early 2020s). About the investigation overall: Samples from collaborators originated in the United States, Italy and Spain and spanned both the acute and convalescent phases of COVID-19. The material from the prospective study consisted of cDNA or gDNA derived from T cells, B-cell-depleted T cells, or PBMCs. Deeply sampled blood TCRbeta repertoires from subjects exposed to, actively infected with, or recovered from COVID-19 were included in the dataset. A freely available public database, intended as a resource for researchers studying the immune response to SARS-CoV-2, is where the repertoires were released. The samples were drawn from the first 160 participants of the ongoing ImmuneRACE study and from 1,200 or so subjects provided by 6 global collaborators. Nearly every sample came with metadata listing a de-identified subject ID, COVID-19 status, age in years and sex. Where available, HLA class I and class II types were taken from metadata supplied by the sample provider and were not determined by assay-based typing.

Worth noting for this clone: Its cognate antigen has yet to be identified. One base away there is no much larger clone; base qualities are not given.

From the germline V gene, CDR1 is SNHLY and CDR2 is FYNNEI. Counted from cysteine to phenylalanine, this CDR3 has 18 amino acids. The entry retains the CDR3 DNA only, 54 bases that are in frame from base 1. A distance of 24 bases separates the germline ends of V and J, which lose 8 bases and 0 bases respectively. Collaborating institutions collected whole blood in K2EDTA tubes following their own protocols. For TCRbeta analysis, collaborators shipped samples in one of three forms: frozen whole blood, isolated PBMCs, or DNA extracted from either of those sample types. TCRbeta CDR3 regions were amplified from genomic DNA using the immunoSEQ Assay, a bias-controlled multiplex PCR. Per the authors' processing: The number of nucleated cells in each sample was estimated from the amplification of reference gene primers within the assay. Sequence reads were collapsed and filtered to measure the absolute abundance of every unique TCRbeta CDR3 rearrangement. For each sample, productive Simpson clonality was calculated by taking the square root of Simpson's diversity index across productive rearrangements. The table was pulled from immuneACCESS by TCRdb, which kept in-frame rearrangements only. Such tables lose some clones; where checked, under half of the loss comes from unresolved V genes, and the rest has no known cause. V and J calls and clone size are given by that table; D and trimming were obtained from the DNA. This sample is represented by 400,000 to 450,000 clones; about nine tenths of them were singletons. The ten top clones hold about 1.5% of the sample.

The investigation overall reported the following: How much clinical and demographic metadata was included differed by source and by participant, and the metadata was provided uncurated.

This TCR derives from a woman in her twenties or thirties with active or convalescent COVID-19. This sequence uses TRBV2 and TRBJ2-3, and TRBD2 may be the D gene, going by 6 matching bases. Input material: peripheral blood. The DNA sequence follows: TGTGCCAGCCGAAGGAACCCGCCTCTAGCGACTAGCACAGATACGCAGTATTTT. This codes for CASRRNPPLATSTDTQYF.